This T cell receptor beta chain comes out of a study of vaccination and CD4 T cells after COVID-19. General observations from the study: Although the median of SARS-CoV-2-reactive clonotypes rose from around 20 to 38, the change was not significant. Among convalescent patients, a median roughly 90% of reactive clones emerged only after vaccination.

Treatment of the sample: roughly 10-day PBMC culture with coronavirus spike peptide pools or control peptides (ViraFEST assay). To note about this clonotype: Its antigen is unknown.

An Oncomine TCR Beta short-read assay was used to sequence the DNA from cultured CD4+ T cells. TCRdb ran MiXCR on the PCR reads and lists one entry per CDR3 protein. Of 3,500 to 4,000 distinct CDR3 sequences listed, roughly 70% are singletons. Germline V lookup: CDR1 SGHVS, CDR2 FQNEAQ. Trimming removed 4 bases at V and 6 bases at J, with 18 bases between. The CDR3 contains 16 residues. This clonotype originated in a human donor who had recovered from COVID-19. Sequencing was performed on CD4+ T cells from blood, cultured in vitro. This rearrangement joins TRBV7-8 to TRBJ2-2; D possibly corresponds to TRBD1 (6 bases). The CDR3 nucleotides are TGTGCCAGCAGCTCACGGGACACAGGTATTCCCGGGGAGCTGTTTTTT. Protein sequence: CASSSRDTGIPGELFF.